This T cell receptor (beta chain) came from a study of cytomegalovirus exposure and HLA in healthy donors. The overall study: The Caucasian-associated ancestry cluster held roughly 78% of more than 350 genotyped donors.

Primers included in the PCR were 60 Vbeta and 13 Jbeta primers. As processed by the authors: Later analysis identified 80 million to 85 million unique TCR beta chains, about 12 million shared. Measured with immunoSEQ multiplex PCR; TCRdb has only the in-frame clones, and not every one. That table is the source of V, J and clone size, and D and trimming were worked out from the DNA. The data contain approximately 99,000 clones, roughly two thirds of them seen just once; the ten biggest clones take up under 4.5%. In this sample, this clone turned up once. Its cognate antigen is unknown. This CDR3 region has 15 residues. The germline V gene has CDR1 SGHNT and CDR2 YYREEE (reference sequence). V shed 4 bases and J 4 bases; nucleotides not matched to a gene: 9. Study-wide results and caveats: What was likely a sequencing artifact was a cluster of highly shared sequence variants. Differences between HLA loci emerged in a later analysis of TCR association rates, with DRB1 most and HLA-C fewest.

The chain recombines TRBV5-4 with TRBJ1-1; 8 bases map to TRBD1. The receptor was isolated from a man aged 35-49 years in good health and CMV-seronegative. What was sequenced was PBMCs. CDR3 sequence reads: CASSRQGQGLTEAFF. The CDR3 region has the DNA TGTGCCAGCAGCCGCCAAGGACAGGGTCTCACTGAAGCTTTCTTT.